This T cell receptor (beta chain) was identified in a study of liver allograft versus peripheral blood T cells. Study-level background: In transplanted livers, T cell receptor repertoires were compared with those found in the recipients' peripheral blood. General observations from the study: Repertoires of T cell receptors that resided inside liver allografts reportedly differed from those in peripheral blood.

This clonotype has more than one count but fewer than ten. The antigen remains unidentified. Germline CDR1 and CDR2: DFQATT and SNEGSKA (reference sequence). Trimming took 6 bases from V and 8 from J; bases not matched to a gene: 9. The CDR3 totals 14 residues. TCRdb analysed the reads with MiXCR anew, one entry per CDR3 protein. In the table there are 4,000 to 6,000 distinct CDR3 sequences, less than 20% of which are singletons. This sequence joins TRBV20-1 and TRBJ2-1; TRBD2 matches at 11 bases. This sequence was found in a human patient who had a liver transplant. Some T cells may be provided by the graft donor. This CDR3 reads CSALLAGGGDEQFF. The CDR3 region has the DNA TGCAGTGCCCTCCTAGCGGGAGGTGGCGATGAGCAGTTCTTC.